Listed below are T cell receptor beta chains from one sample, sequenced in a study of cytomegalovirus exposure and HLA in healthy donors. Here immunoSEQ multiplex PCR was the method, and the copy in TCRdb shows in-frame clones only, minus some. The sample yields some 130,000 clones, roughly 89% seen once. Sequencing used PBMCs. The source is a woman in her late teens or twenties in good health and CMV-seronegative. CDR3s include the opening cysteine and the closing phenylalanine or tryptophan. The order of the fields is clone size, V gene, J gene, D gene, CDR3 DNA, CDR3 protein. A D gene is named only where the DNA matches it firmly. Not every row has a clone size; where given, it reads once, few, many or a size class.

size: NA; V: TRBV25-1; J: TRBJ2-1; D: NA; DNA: TGTGCCAGCAGCTGGGCCCCAACAGGGAGCTCCTACAATGAGCAGTTCTTC; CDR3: CASSWAPTGSSYNEQFF
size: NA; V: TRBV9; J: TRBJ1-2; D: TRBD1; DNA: TGTGCCAGCAGCGTCGCAGGGGGCGGCTATGGCTACACCTTC; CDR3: CASSVAGGGYGYTF
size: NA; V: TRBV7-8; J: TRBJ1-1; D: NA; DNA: TGTGCCAGCAGCATGAGACTCCAGAACACTGAAGCTTTCTTT; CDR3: CASSMRLQNTEAFF
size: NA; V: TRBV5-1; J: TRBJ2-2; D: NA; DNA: TGCGCCAGCAGCTTGGGTGCGGGGGCCCTATTCACCGGGGAGCTGTTTTTT; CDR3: CASSLGAGALFTGELFF
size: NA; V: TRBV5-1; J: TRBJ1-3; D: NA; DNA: TGCGCCAGCAGCTTGGGTTTGGCCGGGACACCAAGAAACACCATATATTTT; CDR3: CASSLGLAGTPRNTIYF
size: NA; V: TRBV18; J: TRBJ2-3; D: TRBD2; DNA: TGTGCCAGCTCACCTAGCGGGGAGGAAGATACGCAGTATTTT; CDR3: CASSPSGEEDTQYF
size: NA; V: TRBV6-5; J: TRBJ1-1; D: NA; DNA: TGTGCCAGCAGCATACTCGGGGAAACTGAAGCTTTCTTT; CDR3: CASSILGETEAFF
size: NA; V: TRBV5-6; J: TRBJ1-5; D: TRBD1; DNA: TGTGCCAGCAGCACCGGGACAGGGGGAATCTTGCCCCAGCATTTT; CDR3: CASSTGTGGILPQHF
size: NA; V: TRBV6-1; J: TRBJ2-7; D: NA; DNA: TGTGCCAGCAGCAAACCGACGCAAGGGGACTACGAGCAGTACTTC; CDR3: CASSKPTQGDYEQYF
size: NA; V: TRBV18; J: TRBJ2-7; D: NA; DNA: TGTGCCAGCTCACCACCGAGTTCCTACGAGCAGTACTTC; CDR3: CASSPPSSYEQYF
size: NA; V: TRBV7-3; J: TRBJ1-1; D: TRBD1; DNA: TGTGCCAGCAGCCAACAGGGGGTGGAGGGAACTGAAGCTTTCTTT; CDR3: CASSQQGVEGTEAFF
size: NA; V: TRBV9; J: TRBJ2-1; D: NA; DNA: TGTGCCAGCAGCGTGAGCCTGTACAATGAGCAGTTCTTC; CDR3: CASSVSLYNEQFF
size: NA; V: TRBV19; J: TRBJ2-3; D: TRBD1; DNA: TGTGCCAGTAGTATAGGATACAGGGGGCGGACAGATACGCAGTATTTT; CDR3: CASSIGYRGRTDTQYF
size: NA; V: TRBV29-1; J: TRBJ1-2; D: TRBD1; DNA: TGCAGCGTTGCTACCGGGACAGGGGGGTATGGCTACACCTTC; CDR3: CSVATGTGGYGYTF
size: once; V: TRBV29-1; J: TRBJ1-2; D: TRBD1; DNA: TGCAGCGTTGAACTACAGGGGGCTATGTATGGCTACACCTTC; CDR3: CSVELQGAMYGYTF
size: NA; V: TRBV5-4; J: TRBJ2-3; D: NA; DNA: TGTGCCAGCAGCTTCTCTAGATGGGGCACAGATACGCAGTATTTT; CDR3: CASSFSRWGTDTQYF
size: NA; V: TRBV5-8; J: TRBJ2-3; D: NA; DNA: TGTGCCAGCAGCTTGGGAGCCGGACACACAGATACGCAGTATTTT; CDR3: CASSLGAGHTDTQYF